The rows below give T cell receptor beta chains drawn from one sample of a study of blood T cell repertoires in COVID-19. The assay was immunoSEQ multiplex PCR, and TCRdb's table has in-frame clones only and misses some. This table has fewer than 350,000 clones, under 95% appearing once. Sequenced: PBMCs or T cells enriched from blood (not recorded which). Receptors originate from a woman aged 40 to 50 with acute COVID-19. The CDR3 runs from the conserved cysteine through the conserved F or W.

V: TRBV3-1/TRBV3-2
J: TRBJ1-4
CDR3: CASSHRVDEKLFF

V: TRBV6-5
J: TRBJ1-2
CDR3: CASSWGGQGGYTF

V: TRBV4-3
J: TRBJ2-1
CDR3: CASSQESSGTTQFF

V: TRBV27
J: TRBJ2-3
CDR3: CASSFQGTDTQYF

V: TRBV5-1
J: TRBJ2-3
CDR3: CASSLAGTSSSTDTQYF

V: TRBV7-9
J: TRBJ2-5
CDR3: CASSSEPPETQYF

V: TRBV11-2
J: TRBJ2-3
CDR3: CASSLEVGASTDTQYF

V: TRBV6-5
J: TRBJ1-3
CDR3: CASTRGNGNTIYF

V: TRBV24-1
J: TRBJ2-7
CDR3: CATSTGPSGTLSYEQYF

V: TRBV6-6
J: TRBJ1-2
CDR3: CASSSTAGPYGYTF

V: TRBV12-3/TRBV12-4
J: TRBJ1-2
CDR3: CASSRTGVNGYTF

V: TRBV6-5
J: TRBJ1-1
CDR3: CASSYEIGTEAFF

V: TRBV16
J: TRBJ2-7
CDR3: CASSLRDRGYEQYF

V: TRBV30
J: TRBJ1-1
CDR3: CAWSGPLTYTEAFF

V: TRBV6-5
J: TRBJ1-2
CDR3: CASSSQTGSNYGYTF

V: TRBV5-1
J: TRBJ1-1
CDR3: CASSTTGVTEAFF

V: TRBV18
J: TRBJ1-2
CDR3: CASSSTTNYGYTF

V: TRBV6-5
J: TRBJ2-5
CDR3: CASRGQGTQYF

V: TRBV4-3
J: TRBJ2-1
CDR3: CASSQALGGRRSYNEQFF

V: TRBV5-1
J: TRBJ1-3
CDR3: CASSSGGAGNTIYF

V: TRBV2
J: TRBJ1-1
CDR3: CASSVYEAFLEAFF

V: TRBV19
J: TRBJ2-7
CDR3: CASSISGGQGAAEDEQYF

V: TRBV7-6
J: TRBJ1-1
CDR3: CASSLWTGLMNTEAFF

V: TRBV7-3
J: TRBJ2-5
CDR3: CASSRYPQSESGGETQYF

V: TRBV29-1
J: TRBJ2-7
CDR3: CSVGQGASYEQYF

V: TRBV3-1/TRBV3-2
J: TRBJ1-2
CDR3: CASSHHRETGYGYTF

V: TRBV19
J: TRBJ2-6
CDR3: CASILRGSGANVLTF

V: TRBV2
J: TRBJ1-2
CDR3: CASSVGGDGYGYTF

V: TRBV5-6
J: TRBJ1-1
CDR3: CASSLGGQGRNTEAFF

V: TRBV18
J: TRBJ1-2
CDR3: CASSWTGTGGGYTF

V: TRBV28
J: TRBJ1-1
CDR3: CASTNNVGQAWKFF

V: TRBV3-1/TRBV3-2
J: TRBJ2-6
CDR3: CASSQDRQGSSGANVLTF

V: TRBV4-1
J: TRBJ1-3
CDR3: CASSQEGQGSTGNTIYF

V: TRBV15
J: TRBJ2-2
CDR3: CATSVKETGELFF

V: TRBV7-2
J: TRBJ2-1
CDR3: CASSSRASGFYEQFF

V: TRBV30
J: TRBJ2-5
CDR3: CAWSGRETQYF

V: TRBV30
J: TRBJ1-6
CDR3: CAWSEGQGARSPLHF

V: TRBV7-9
J: TRBJ1-1
CDR3: CASSSTDTWAEAFF

V: TRBV19
J: TRBJ1-5
CDR3: CASIDMRGNQPQHF

V: TRBV2
J: TRBJ1-2
CDR3: CASSRDRSFPHYGYTF

V: TRBV9
J: TRBJ2-5
CDR3: CASSPDVAYKTQYF